This TCR beta chain is drawn from a study of response to subunit inactivated influenza vaccine. A few counts support this clonotype. Antigen unknown. TCRdb used MiXCR to reprocess the RT-PCR reads, holding one entry per CDR3 protein. The sample holds approximately 700,000 distinct CDR3 sequences, 15% to 18% seen once. V trimming: 5 bases; J trimming: 3 bases; junction bases outside the gene matches: 6. The CDR3 is made up of 15 amino acids. Findings and caveats of the study: New T cells are recruited in small numbers by each seasonal influenza vaccination, according to the authors' suggestion.

The sequence was collected from a man in his forties or fifties who received an inactivated influenza vaccine. This chain joins TRBV12-3 or TRBV12-4 and TRBJ2-1, with TRBD1 identical over 8 bases. This specimen consisted of PBMCs from blood, obtained 11 to 12 days after vaccination. The CDR3 DNA reads TGTGCCAGCAGTCCAGGGGGCACAGTCTACAATGAGCAGTTCTTC. Protein sequence: CASSPGGTVYNEQFF.